The 25 T cell receptor beta chains reported below all come from one sample, sequenced in a study of shared clonotypes between healthy human individuals. Here immunoSEQ multiplex PCR was the method, and the copy in TCRdb shows in-frame clones only, minus some. Here the sample spans about half a million clones, approximately 80% being singletons. Sequenced sample: PBMCs. These receptor sequences come from a woman between 40 and 55 years old in good health. Some clones in this sample may be carry-over from other donors' samples.

This clone was seen only once. V usage is TRBV6-5 and J usage is TRBJ2-7; TRBD2 aligns across 12 bases. Germline-derived CDR1 and CDR2 are MNHEY and SVGAGI. There are 16 residues in the CDR3. Germline trimming cut 0 bases from V and 3 bases from J; bases unmatched to any gene: 3. DNA for the CDR3: TGTGCCAGCAGTTACTCGTTGACTAGCGGGAGCTACGAGCAGTACTTC. It encodes CASSYSLTSGSYEQYF.

The chain joins TRBV28 to TRBJ2-1; D may be TRBD2 (6 bases). V was pared by 5 bases and J by 2 bases, with 13 bases between. The CDR3 extends over 15 amino acids. Per germline, CDR1 MDHEN and CDR2 SYDVKM. The DNA of the CDR3 is TGTGCCAGCAGTCCTGCCGGGACTGCCTACAATGAGCAGTTCTTC. It translates to CASSPAGTAYNEQFF.

The V and J genes are TRBV14 and TRBJ2-3; possibly TRBD2 for D (6 bases). The length of the CDR3 is 15 residues. The germline gives CDR1 SGHDN, CDR2 FVKESK. The V and J ends lost 1 base and 7 bases respectively, with 15 bases between them. CDR3 loop: CASSQGLAGLHTQYF. The DNA of the CDR3 is TGTGCCAGCAGCCAAGGGTTGGCGGGACTTCATACGCAGTATTTT.

The chain carries TRBV28 and TRBJ2-7, with D unclear. The CDR3 covers 13 residues. From germline, CDR1 is MDHEN and CDR2 SYDVKM. V gave up 2 bases and J gave up 9 bases, with 14 bases separating them. The CDR3 is CASSLGQVGRQYF. The CDR3 DNA reads TGTGCCAGCAGTTTAGGTCAAGTAGGTCGGCAGTACTTC.

This clone was observed a handful of times. The V gene is TRBV28, the J gene TRBJ2-1; D not certain. Trimming removed 2 bases at V and 10 bases at J, with 6 bases between. CDR1 is MDHEN, CDR2 SYDVKM, per germline. The CDR3 has 11 amino acids. CDR3 in amino acids: CASSLMREQFF. CDR3 DNA sequence: TGTGCCAGCAGTTTAATGCGGGAGCAGTTCTTC.

As regards this clone: The junction departs from the called germline gene at one end, perhaps through a read error. The CDR3 here is CASSSSLRDTGF. CDR3 nucleotide sequence: TGTGCCAGCAGTTCCTCACTCCGGGACACGGGTTTT. V usage is TRBV28 and J usage is TRBJ1-4; D might be TRBD1 (6 bases). This CDR3 contains 12 residues. CDR1 MDHEN and CDR2 SYDVKM come from the germline V gene.

This sequence joins TRBV18 and TRBJ2-1, with D perhaps matching TRBD2 (6 bases). CDR3 length: 15 residues. Trimming removed 1 base at V and 4 bases at J, with 11 bases between. The germline V gene encodes CDR1 KGHSH and CDR2 LQKENI. The CDR3 sequence: CASSPRGDRYNEQFF. The CDR3 coding sequence is TGTGCCAGCTCACCACGGGGGGACCGATACAATGAGCAGTTCTTC.

This clone was observed a single time. This chain links TRBV9 with TRBJ2-1; 13 nucleotides align to TRBD2. Germline-derived CDR1 and CDR2 are SGDLS and YYNGEE. The junction had 9 bases not matched to a gene; V was cut back by 0 bases and J by 6 bases. The CDR3 spans 18 residues. The CDR3 loop is CASSVGTSGSISVNEQFF. The CDR3 bases are TGTGCCAGCAGCGTAGGGACTAGCGGGAGTATCAGTGTCAATGAGCAGTTCTTC.

This clone came up once. The rearrangement links TRBV2 to TRBJ2-3; no firm D call. Germline CDR1 reads SNHLY; CDR2 reads FYNNEI. V shed 5 bases and J shed 6 bases, with 9 bases lying between them. This CDR3 is 12 amino acids long. The CDR3: CASSISRDTQYF. The CDR3 nucleotides are TGTGCCAGCAGTATCTCTAGGGATACGCAGTATTTT.

This sequence joins TRBV5-1 and TRBJ1-1, with TRBD1 as a possible D gene (5 bases). The CDR3 is 16 residues long. Germline CDR1 reads SGHRS; CDR2 reads YFSETQ. The germline V and J ends were trimmed by 0 bases and 1 base, with 13 bases remaining between them. In DNA form, the CDR3 reads TGCGCCAGCAGCTTGGGGTGGCGGACACCGAACACTGAAGCTTTCTTT. It translates to CASSLGWRTPNTEAFF.

The genes are TRBV7-2 and TRBJ2-3; no clear D. V was clipped by 2 bases and J by 5 bases, with 8 bases between them. There are 13 residues in the CDR3. CDR1 and CDR2 from the germline V gene are SGHTA and FQGNSA. The DNA of the CDR3 is TGTGCCAGCAGCTTACCGCATTTAGATACGCAGTATTTT. Translation: CASSLPHLDTQYF. The whole variable domain, filled in from reference TRBV7-2 and TRBJ2-3, reads GAGVSQSPSNKVTEKGKDVELRCDPISGHTALYWYRQSLGQGLEFLIYFQGNSAPDKSGLPSDRFSAERTGGSVSTLTIQRTQQEDSAVYLCASSLPHLDTQYFGPGTRLTVL.

This sequence joins TRBV7-6 and TRBJ1-2, with 7 bases identical to TRBD1. The CDR3 contains 12 residues. Trimming took 5 bases from V and 14 from J; bases not matched to a gene: 11. The germline CDR1 and CDR2 sequences are SGHVS and FNYEAQ. The CDR3 sequence is CASSTSWDRKTF. CDR3 in DNA: TGTGCCAGCAGCACTAGCTGGGACAGAAAGACCTTC.

The chain links TRBV5-4 to TRBJ2-7, with D maybe TRBD2 (5 bases). The CDR3 is 13 residues long. The V gene lost 4 bases and the J gene lost 5 bases, with 13 bases spanning the gap. Looked up from germline, CDR1 is SGHNT and CDR2 is YYREEE (reference sequence). The CDR3 sequence is CASSPRSGNEQYF. CDR3 DNA: TGTGCCAGCAGCCCGAGATCGGGGAACGAGCAGTACTTC.

The count of this clone is one. V gene TRBV6-5 combines with J gene TRBJ2-3, with D unresolved. Deletions cut 2 bases from V and 2 bases from J, with 5 bases between. This CDR3 has 13 amino acids. Germline V gene lookup returns CDR1 MNHEY and CDR2 SVGAGI. Here the CDR3 reads CASSYRFTDTQYF. CDR3 sequence (DNA): TGTGCCAGCAGTTACAGATTCACAGATACGCAGTATTTT.

This chain connects TRBV27 to TRBJ2-3; D unclear. Trimming took off 4 bases at V and 5 bases at J, with 7 bases between the two ends. The CDR3 is made up of 12 amino acids. CDR1 is MNHEY, CDR2 SMNVEV, per germline (reference sequence). CDR3 sequence reads: CASSSRVDTQYF. Written as DNA, the CDR3 is TGTGCCAGCAGTTCCCGTGTAGATACGCAGTATTTT.

The chain carries TRBV30 and TRBJ1-2; no clear D gene. Trimming left V 0 bases short and J 2 bases short, with 13 bases between. The CDR3 loop spans 15 amino acids. CDR1 and CDR2 from the germline V gene are GTSNPN and SVGIG (reference sequence). CDR3 amino acids: CAWSVTRLYNYGYTF. The CDR3 DNA reads TGTGCCTGGAGTGTAACACGGCTCTACAACTATGGCTACACCTTC. Together with reference TRBV30 and TRBJ1-2, the CDR3 gives the full variable domain: SQTIHQWPATLVQPVGSPLSLECTVEGTSNPNLYWYRQAAGRGLQLLFYSVGIGQISSEVPQNLSASRPQDRQFILSSKKLLLSDSGFYLCAWSVTRLYNYGYTFGSGTRLTVV.

V gene TRBV19 combines with J gene TRBJ1-2; D uncertain. Germline CDR1 LNHDA, CDR2 SQIVND (reference sequence). V was pared by 3 bases and J by 2 bases, with 7 bases between. This CDR3 has 13 residues. The CDR3 loop is CASSIDKNYGYTF. DNA for the CDR3: TGTGCCAGTAGTATCGACAAGAACTATGGCTACACCTTC.

The chain couples TRBV7-9 to TRBJ1-1; perhaps TRBD1 as D (6 bases). Looked up from germline, CDR1 is SEHNR and CDR2 is FQNEAQ (reference sequence). Trimming stripped 7 bases from V and 1 base from J, with 10 bases between. The CDR3 spans 13 residues. The CDR3 region has the DNA TGTGCCAGCATATGGACAGCGAACACTGAAGCTTTCTTT. It encodes CASIWTANTEAFF.

CDR3 amino acids: CASSQDRRLGTGLNEQYF. In DNA form, the CDR3 reads TGCGCCAGCAGCCAAGATCGGCGTCTGGGGACAGGGTTGAACGAGCAGTACTTC. The chain carries TRBV4-1 and TRBJ2-7; TRBD1 aligns across 9 bases. CDR1 and CDR2 (germline): MGHRA, YSYEKL. The CDR3 contains 18 residues. J lost 5 bases, V lost 0 bases, and 14 bases had no gene match.

The chain uses TRBV6-6 and TRBJ1-1, with 7 bases matching TRBD1. Germline-derived CDR1 and CDR2 are MNHNY and SVGAGI (reference sequence). V gave up 7 bases and J gave up 0 bases; unmatched junction bases: 5. CDR3 size: 14 residues. The CDR3 bases are TGTGCCAGCAAAACAGGGGATTTGAACACTGAAGCTTTCTTT. It yields the protein CASKTGDLNTEAFF.

The chain combines TRBV5-1 with TRBJ1-4; D call uncertain. From germline, CDR1 is SGHRS and CDR2 YFSETQ. The CDR3 covers 14 residues. Trimming cost V 4 bases and J 2 bases, with 9 bases left between them. CDR3 coding DNA: TGCGCCAGCAGCCTGGGGTTTACTAATGAAAAACTGTTTTTT. It yields the protein CASSLGFTNEKLFF.

The chain employs TRBV29-1 and TRBJ2-5; no definite D call. The CDR3 covers 13 residues. Germline assignment: CDR1 SQVTM and CDR2 ANQGSEA. With 4 bases removed from V and 2 bases from J, the gap between germline ends came to 11 bases. In DNA, the CDR3 is TGCAGCGTTGTTCCCCCGACGCAAGAGACCCAGTACTTC. Residues: CSVVPPTQETQYF. Filled out from reference TRBV29-1 and TRBJ2-5, the complete variable domain reads SAVISQKPSRDICQRGTSLTIQCQVDSQVTMMFWYRQQPGQSLTLIATANQGSEATYESGFVIDKFPISRPNLTFSTLTVSNMSPEDSSIYLCSVVPPTQETQYFGPGTRLLVL.

The chain joins TRBV5-1 to TRBJ2-3; D is uncertain. CDR1 and CDR2 from the germline V gene are SGHRS and YFSETQ. Trimming left V 4 bases short and J 1 base short, with 7 bases between. This CDR3 spans 13 amino acids. CDR3 sequence reads: CASSVDGTDTQYF. The CDR3 DNA reads as TGCGCCAGCAGCGTCGATGGCACAGATACGCAGTATTTT.

A word on this clone: A much larger clone is a single base away; this may be a read error. This chain joins TRBV7-6 and TRBJ1-1; D is undetermined. V lost 5 bases and J 0 bases, leaving 4 bases between the germline ends. CDR3 length equals 12 residues. Germline V lookup: CDR1 SGHVS, CDR2 FNYEAQ. Here the CDR3 reads CASSGLNTEAFF. As DNA, the CDR3 is TGTGCCAGCAGCGGACTGAACACTGAAGCTTTCTTT.

Only a few counts were recorded for this clone. The J gene is TRBJ2-4, the V gene TRBV5-1; D is unclear. This CDR3 region has 14 residues. CDR1 is SGHRS and CDR2 is YFSETQ in the germline V gene. The ends were cut back, 0 bases at V and 2 bases at J, with 6 bases in the middle. The CDR3 loop reads CASSLDQPKNIQYF. Written as DNA, the CDR3 is TGCGCCAGCAGCTTGGACCAGCCCAAAAACATTCAGTACTTC.